The 32 T cell receptor beta chains below come from one sample, sequenced in a study of T cell repertoires in cytomegalovirus infection. TCRdb redid the calling of the reads with MiXCR, one entry per CDR3 protein. The table has more than 650,000 distinct CDR3 sequences, less than 40% seen once. The material sequenced was PBMCs. Receptors were obtained from a human donor in good health (CMV status not recorded). Some clones in this sample may be carry-over from other donors' samples.

This rearrangement joins TRBV12-3 or TRBV12-4 to TRBJ2-2; D is ambiguous. V gave up 0 bases and J gave up 1 base, with 12 bases separating them. CDR3 size: 17 residues. The CDR3 reads CASSLASGRLNTGELFF. DNA of the CDR3: TGTGCCAGCAGTTTAGCGTCCGGCAGGTTGAACACCGGGGAGCTGTTTTTT.

This clonotype was counted only a few times. The genes are TRBV7-3 and TRBJ2-5; D perhaps matches TRBD1 (5 bases). The V gene lost 5 bases and the J gene lost 5 bases, with 12 bases spanning the gap. The CDR3 length is 13 residues. The germline CDR1 and CDR2 sequences are SGHTA and FQGTGA. This CDR3 reads CASSPDPGETQYF. DNA of the CDR3: TGTGCCAGCAGCCCCGACCCAGGGGAGACCCAGTACTTC.

This chain connects TRBV14 to TRBJ2-1, with 9 bases fitting TRBD2. The J segment lost 9 bases and the V segment lost 0 bases, leaving 12 bases of the junction unmatched. Germline CDR1 is SGHDN and CDR2 is FVKESK. This CDR3 contains 17 residues. As DNA, the CDR3 is TGTGCCAGCAGCCAAGATGCGTCTAGCGGGGCAGGAAGTGAGCAGTTCTTC. The encoded protein is CASSQDASSGAGSEQFF.

This clonotype has more than one count but fewer than ten. The chain links TRBV15 to TRBJ2-6; unclear D gene. Trimming pared 9 bases from V and 0 bases from J, leaving 9 bases between. This CDR3 is 14 amino acids long. Germline CDR1 is LNHNV and CDR2 is YYDKDF (reference sequence). CDR3 in amino acids: CATLISSGANVLTF. The CDR3 bases are TGTGCCACGCTCATCAGCTCTGGGGCCAACGTCCTGACTTTC.

The rearrangement uses TRBV6-5 and TRBJ2-5, with a tentative D call TRBD1 (6 bases). This CDR3 has 18 amino acids. Per germline, CDR1 MNHEY and CDR2 SVGAGI. Trimming removed 0 bases at V and 4 bases at J, with 21 bases between. The CDR3 protein is CASSYSNPGATGRETQYF. For the CDR3, the DNA is TGTGCCAGCAGTTACTCCAATCCCGGCGCTACAGGGAGAGAGACCCAGTACTTC.

This clonotype was seen more than once but under ten times. This sequence joins TRBV6-8 and TRBJ2-3; TRBD2 matches at 8 bases. Germline assignment: CDR1 MNHGY and CDR2 SAAAGT. The CDR3 runs to 16 residues. The J segment lost 3 bases and the V segment lost 8 bases, leaving 13 bases of the junction unmatched. As DNA, the CDR3 is TGTGCCAGCGACTCCCTAACAGCGGGGGAGACAGATACGCAGTATTTT. This sequence encodes CASDSLTAGETDTQYF.

This clonotype appeared a few times. The conserved closing phenylalanine or tryptophan is absent in this CDR3, likely reflecting a read error. This chain joins TRBV28 and TRBJ1-4, with D tentatively TRBD1 (5 bases). Germline V gene data show CDR1 as MDHEN and CDR2 as SYDVKM. This CDR3 contains 15 residues. Deletions cut 8 bases from V and 8 bases from J, with 21 bases between. CDR3 sequence reads: CASGSGRGRPEKLFL. For the CDR3, the DNA is TGTGCCAGCGGGTCAGGGAGGGGACGGCCGGAAAAACTGTTTTTG.

The chain couples TRBV12-3 or TRBV12-4 to TRBJ2-5; TRBD1 aligns across 10 bases. With V trimmed by 6 bases and J by 4 bases, 8 bases remained unmatched. The CDR3 spans 15 residues. The CDR3 sequence: CASSYDRGQGETQYF. The CDR3 coding sequence is TGTGCCAGCAGCTACGACAGGGGGCAAGGAGAGACCCAGTACTTC.

The gene calls are TRBV6-6 and TRBJ2-1; 8 nucleotides match TRBD1. CDR3 length equals 13 residues. Germline V lookup: CDR1 MNHNY, CDR2 SVGAGI (reference sequence). Unmatched junction bases numbered 5, after V lost 6 bases and J lost 7 bases. The CDR3 coding sequence is TGTGCCAGCAGAATGACAGGGGTGAATGAGCAGTTCTTC. Protein product: CASRMTGVNEQFF.

The table lists this clonotype with a count of one. In this CDR3 the conserved last residue, phenylalanine or tryptophan, is missing, so a read error is likely. V and J are TRBV20-1 and TRBJ2-7; 7 bases fit TRBD1. This CDR3 comprises 12 residues. Germline CDR1 and CDR2: DFQATT and SNEGSKA (reference sequence). With 6 bases clipped from V and 7 bases from J, the junction kept 9 bases outside the gene matches. CDR3 DNA: TGCAGTGCGCCCTGGGACAGTCGGGAGCAGTACTTA. Its translation: CSAPWDSREQYL.

The chain employs TRBV5-4 and TRBJ2-7, with D tentatively TRBD2 (6 bases). This CDR3 has 14 amino acids. In germline, CDR1 is SGHNT, CDR2 YYREEE (reference sequence). Trimming left V 0 bases short and J 7 bases short, with 14 bases between. The CDR3 sequence is CASSLVGGGAEQYF. The CDR3 region has the DNA TGTGCCAGCAGCTTGGTCGGGGGAGGAGCGGAGCAGTACTTC.

Notes on this clonotype: A much larger clone is a single base away; this may be a read error. The chain joins TRBV28 to TRBJ1-6, with D perhaps matching TRBD1 (5 bases). Trimming cost V 5 bases and J 5 bases, with 13 bases left between them. This CDR3 contains 15 residues. Germline assignment: CDR1 MDHEN and CDR2 SYDVKM. CDR3 nucleotide sequence: TGTGCCAGCAGTCCCTCCCGGGGGGATAATTCACCCCTCCACTTT. Its protein is CASSPSRGDNSPLHF.

This clonotype has just a few counts. V is TRBV5-4 and J is TRBJ1-1, with D hard to call. CDR1 SGHNT and CDR2 YYREEE come from the germline V gene (reference sequence). Between the trimmed V and J ends, which lost 0 bases and 1 base, there was a span of 7 bases. CDR3 length: 14 amino acids. The CDR3 spells CASSLGAPNTEAFF. The CDR3 DNA reads TGTGCCAGCAGCTTGGGGGCCCCGAACACTGAAGCTTTCTTT.

This clonotype was counted many times. The CDR3 bases are TGTGCCAGCAGGCGCGATCAAGTTCAGCCCCAGCATTTT. Translated: CASRRDQVQPQHF. The rearrangement joins TRBV6-1 to TRBJ1-5; D is undetermined. The length of the CDR3 is 13 residues. V lost 6 bases, J lost 6 bases, and 12 bases lay in between. Germline CDR1 and CDR2: MNHNS and SASEGT.

The V gene is TRBV6-5, the J gene TRBJ1-5, with D possibly matching TRBD1 (6 bases). Germline V CDR1 and CDR2: MNHEY, SVGAGI. The CDR3 consists of 13 residues. V dropped 5 bases and J dropped 7 bases, with 12 bases sitting between them. The CDR3 sequence is CASSMGAGQPQHF. The CDR3 DNA is TGTGCCAGCAGTATGGGGGCGGGACAGCCCCAGCATTTT.

This clonotype was found many times. This chain connects TRBV12-3 or TRBV12-4 to TRBJ2-5; perhaps TRBD1 as D (5 bases). The CDR3 is 13 residues long. Trimming shortened V by 2 bases and J by 4 bases, and 8 bases separated the two germline ends. CDR3 nucleotide sequence: TGTGCCAGCAGTTTACCAGGGCGAGAGACCCAGTACTTC. The encoded protein is CASSLPGRETQYF.

Points on this clonotype: A read error is likely, as this CDR3 ends without the conserved phenylalanine or tryptophan. This chain connects TRBV19 to TRBJ2-7; D is perhaps TRBD2 (5 bases). Germline loops: CDR1 LNHDA, CDR2 SQIVND (reference sequence). There are 14 residues in the CDR3. The ends were cut back, 6 bases at V and 3 bases at J, with 15 bases in the middle. The CDR3: CASRVPQEDYEQYL. The CDR3 nucleotides read TGTGCCAGTAGGGTACCCCAGGAGGACTACGAGCAGTACTTA.

The chain joins TRBV6-5 to TRBJ2-4; 8 bases fit TRBD1. Germline values: CDR1 MNHEY, CDR2 SVGAGI. The CDR3 loop spans 19 amino acids. The ends lost 5 bases at V and 2 bases at J; junction bases unmatched: 17. This chain's CDR3 is CASSPLGSGGSFPKNIQYF. The CDR3 nucleotides are TGTGCCAGCAGTCCCCTAGGGTCAGGGGGCTCCTTCCCCAAAAACATTCAGTACTTC.

This clonotype has more than one count but fewer than ten. The V call is TRBV28, the J call TRBJ2-1, with 8 bases aligning to TRBD2. Germline CDR1 MDHEN, CDR2 SYDVKM. This CDR3 spans 13 amino acids. With V trimmed by 9 bases and J by 10 bases, 11 bases remained unmatched. This chain's CDR3 is CARGTRSSQEQFF. The CDR3, as DNA: TGTGCCAGGGGGACTAGGTCGTCGCAGGAGCAGTTCTTC.

CDR3 in DNA: TGTGCCAGTAGAAGCTCAAGCTTGAACACTGAAGCTTTCTTT. Translated: CASRSSSLNTEAFF. The rearrangement uses TRBV19 and TRBJ1-1; D gene ambiguous. V gave up 6 bases and J gave up 0 bases, with 11 bases separating them. From germline, CDR1 is LNHDA and CDR2 SQIVND (reference sequence). This CDR3 spans 14 amino acids.

At least ten counts were recorded for this clonotype. The V and J genes are TRBV11-2 and TRBJ2-2, with 7 bases fitting TRBD1. CDR3 length equals 16 residues. Germline V gives CDR1 SGHAT, CDR2 FQNNGV. V shed 4 bases, J shed 0 bases, and the junction held 5 bases outside the gene matches. CDR3 bases: TGTGCCAGCAGCTCAGGACAGGCGACGAACACCGGGGAGCTGTTTTTT. It is translated as CASSSGQATNTGELFF.

This clonotype was found once. The chain employs TRBV27 and TRBJ2-5, with D possibly TRBD1 on 6 matching bases. The CDR3 sequence is 15 residues long. The germline gives CDR1 MNHEY, CDR2 SMNVEV (reference sequence). The germline V and J ends were trimmed by 3 bases and 1 base, with 12 bases remaining between them. CDR3 amino acids: CASSLTGLPQETQYF. Written as DNA, the CDR3 is TGTGCCAGCAGTTTGACAGGACTCCCCCAAGAGACCCAGTACTTC.

This clonotype has ten or more counts. The chain carries TRBV7-2 and TRBJ2-5; a possible D gene is TRBD1 (5 bases). V dropped 5 bases and J dropped 5 bases, with 12 bases sitting between them. CDR3 length: 13 amino acids. Germline CDR1 SGHTA, CDR2 FQGNSA. Written as DNA, the CDR3 is TGTGCCAGCAGCACCAGGGTCGGGGAGACCCAGTACTTC. Amino acid sequence: CASSTRVGETQYF.

The sample holds a few counts of this clonotype. A much larger clone lies one base from this, so it may be a read error. The rearrangement joins TRBV7-2 to TRBJ1-2; TRBD1 might be the D (6 bases). The CDR3 length is 13 residues. Per germline, CDR1 SGHTA and CDR2 FQGNSA. Trimming took off 4 bases at V and 2 bases at J, with 8 bases between the two ends. CDR3 coding DNA: TGTGCCAGCAGCTGGGACAAGAACTATGGCTACACCTTC. Translating gives CASSWDKNYGYTF.

The chain combines TRBV28 with TRBJ1-1, with TRBD1 identical over 7 bases. After removal of 7 bases from V and 5 bases from J, the junction contained 16 bases not matched to a gene. This CDR3 has 16 amino acids. CDR1 and CDR2 from the germline V gene are MDHEN and SYDVKM. DNA of the CDR3: TGTGCCAGCACCGTTCCCCGAGGGGGCTTTGGGACTGAAGCTTTCTTT. Translated, it gives CASTVPRGGFGTEAFF.

This clonotype has only one observation. The CDR3 loop is CASSSGTVGRNTQYF. The DNA of the CDR3 is TGTGCCAGCAGTTCCGGGACAGTGGGTAGAAATACGCAGTATTTT. V gene TRBV6-5 combines with J gene TRBJ2-3; 7 bases are a match to TRBD1. CDR3 length equals 15 residues. Germline V gene sequence: CDR1 MNHEY, CDR2 SVGAGI. The ends lost 4 bases at V and 7 bases at J; junction bases unmatched: 11.

The gene calls are TRBV7-9 and TRBJ2-2; 13 nucleotides match TRBD2. Germline trimming cut 2 bases from V and 10 bases from J; bases unmatched to any gene: 7. The CDR3 sequence is 16 residues long. Germline loops: CDR1 SEHNR, CDR2 FQNEAQ (reference sequence). The CDR3 loop is CASSLKGLAGYEELFF. CDR3 DNA sequence: TGTGCCAGCAGCTTAAAGGGACTAGCGGGATACGAGGAGCTGTTTTTT. Full variable domain (rest looked up from reference TRBV7-9 and TRBJ2-2): DTGVSQNPRHKITKRGQNVTFRCDPISEHNRLYWYRQTLGQGPEFLTYFQNEAQLEKSRLLSDRFSAERPKGSFSTLEIQRTEQGDSAMYLCASSLKGLAGYEELFFGEGSRLTVL.

The chain joins TRBV7-2 to TRBJ1-4; D unclear. Germline V gene sequence: CDR1 SGHTA, CDR2 FQGNSA. The CDR3 totals 14 residues. Trimming pared 3 bases from V and 4 bases from J, leaving 9 bases between. The CDR3: CASSFHLGNEKLFF. As DNA, the CDR3 is TGTGCCAGCAGCTTTCATTTGGGTAATGAAAAACTGTTTTTT.

This clonotype has a single count. The V gene is TRBV11-2, the J gene TRBJ2-1, with TRBD2 matching 14 bases. The CDR3 sequence is 17 residues long. CDR1 and CDR2 (germline): SGHAT, FQNNGV. V gave up 0 bases and J gave up 6 bases; unmatched junction bases: 4. CDR3 in DNA: TGTGCCAGCAGCTTAGAATTCGGACTAGCGGGAGGCAATGAGCAGTTCTTC. This translates into CASSLEFGLAGGNEQFF.

This clonotype was seen only a few times. The rearrangement uses TRBV14 and TRBJ1-1, with 7 nucleotides matching TRBD1. After removal of 4 bases from V and 10 bases from J, the junction contained 3 bases not matched to a gene. The CDR3 sequence is 11 residues long. Germline lookup yields CDR1 SGHDN and CDR2 FVKESK. CDR3 sequence reads: CASSRDSRAFF. CDR3 bases: TGTGCCAGCAGCCGGGACAGTCGAGCTTTCTTT.

The chain joins TRBV15 to TRBJ2-7; no reliable D call. This CDR3 is built from 11 residues. Germline V gene data show CDR1 as LNHNV and CDR2 as YYDKDF (reference sequence). The ends were cut back, 4 bases at V and 6 bases at J, with 7 bases in the middle. The CDR3 reads CATSNRGEQYF. The CDR3 region has the DNA TGTGCCACCAGCAACCGAGGCGAGCAGTACTTC.

Concerning this clonotype itself: The conserved final phenylalanine or tryptophan is absent from the CDR3, which likely points to a read error. This chain joins TRBV7-2 and TRBJ2-1; weak D call: TRBD1 (7 bases). This CDR3 is 15 amino acids long. V was shortened by 9 bases and J by 7 bases, with 22 bases between the two germline ends. In germline, CDR1 is SGHTA, CDR2 FQGNSA. CDR3 nucleotides: TGTGCCAGTAGTTCAGGAGGGGGCGTCAGGAATGAGCAGTTCTTA. It is translated as CASSSGGGVRNEQFL.